Included here is one T cell receptor (beta chain) sequence, with context. Its antigen remains undetermined. No quality values exist for individual bases; no much larger clone is one base distant. The time point label, as the study defines it: about 25 weeks on oral tofacitinib. What this sample's treatment or condition label stands for: oral pan-JAK inhibitor, 5-10 mg twice daily. Peripheral blood and lesional scalp punch biopsies were obtained from patients with alopecia areata. PBMCs were separated by density centrifugation and stained for CD3, CD4 and CD8, after which CD4+ and CD8+ T cells were sorted on a FACSAria. This record comes from a study of CD8+ T cells in alopecia areata listed by TCRdb under 2018. A note on the overall study: Treated patients were enrolled in an open-label pilot trial of oral tofacitinib, 5 to 10 mg twice daily, for moderate-to-severe alopecia areata. In both human patients and the C3H/HeJ mouse model, the study applied high-throughput TCRbeta sequencing to look at T cell clonal expansion in alopecia areata. Biopsies were taken from tofacitinib-treated patients at baseline and again at 4 and 24 weeks into treatment, and several of those patients also had a later scalp biopsy. Scalp tissue and sorted CD4+ and CD8+ peripheral blood T cells from patchy and totalis/universalis alopecia areata patients and from healthy controls were covered by human TCRbeta sequencing. Disease severity in treated patients was measured with the SALT score, which quantifies the percentage of affected scalp surface area. The RNA source kit depended on sample type: the PAXgene miRNA kit for fixed scalp, the miRNeasy kit for PBMCs, and the RNeasy kit for mouse skin. Patients received tofacitinib for 6 to 18 months and were then followed off drug for 6 months to check for delayed response and recurrence. Clonality in the scalp was compared among normal scalp (n=4), patchy alopecia areata scalp (n=8), and alopecia totalis/universalis scalp (n=8). TCRbeta CDR3 regions were amplified by immunoSEQ multiplex PCR with 35 Vbeta forward and 13 Jbeta reverse primers.

Results and caveats for the whole study, not just this receptor: Because the treated cohort was small and had just a single nonresponder, larger studies are needed to establish links between baseline CD8+ expansion and response. Many expanded lesional clones persisted in scalp and blood during tofacitinib treatment, which may partly explain relapse after stopping treatment. Unlike mouse skin, which is dominated by gammadelta T cells, normal human skin has resident alphabeta T cells that are also sequenced, and this complicates analysis of the scalp TCR repertoire. Shared TCR sequences between patients were less evident than in mice, which may be partly attributable to HLA diversity in the patient population. Scalp clonality and the number of expanded CD8+ clones among the top 100 scalp clones were significantly decreased by tofacitinib. Compared with normal scalp, lesional scalp had higher clonality and more expanded CD8+ clones, particularly in alopecia totalis/universalis, a pattern that suggests antigenic drive.

From the cysteine up to the phenylalanine, the CDR3 has a length of 16 residues. Just the 48-base CDR3 DNA is kept, in frame starting at base 1. V trim: 0 bases; J trim: 4 bases; unmatched bases: 3. CDR1 and CDR2, looked up from the germline V gene (reference sequence), are SGHNT and YYREEE. Library method: the immunoSEQ multiplex PCR assay. To provide template for TCR sequencing, every sample had RNA extracted and reverse transcribed into cDNA. SuperScript III was used to make first-strand cDNA, primed with a 2:1 mix of oligo-dT and random hexamers. A synthetic immune receptor repertoire was used to assess amplification bias, and residual bias was removed computationally. The paper's processing steps were these. Raw reads were preprocessed to remove errors, and CDR3 was defined by IMGT conventions from the conserved cysteine to phenylalanine. To get clonality, Shannon entropy was normalized by log2 of the number of productive unique TCRs and the result was subtracted from 1. Scalp TCRbeta sequences were cross-referenced with sorted blood CD4 and CD8 repertoires so that the CD4 or CD8 identity of scalp clones could be inferred. TCRdb stores this immuneACCESS table with in-frame sequences only. Part of the clones is absent; in the studies checked, under half of the shortfall reflects unresolved V genes, and no reason is known for the rest. V, J and clone size derive from that table, while D and trimming were established from the DNA sequence. This sample has about 110,000 clones in its table, and around 54% of those were observed once. About 3.3% of the sample goes to the ten largest clones.

The V gene is TRBV5-4 and the J gene is TRBJ2-1; 11 bases in the junction line up with TRBD2. This receptor was identified in a human donor with alopecia areata. Sequencing used CD4+ T cells sorted from blood, obtained at week 24, from a patient treated with tofacitinib. The nucleotides are TGTGCCAGCAGCTTGGCGGCTAGCGGGGGGTACAATGAGCAGTTCTTC. It is translated as CASSLAASGGYNEQFF.